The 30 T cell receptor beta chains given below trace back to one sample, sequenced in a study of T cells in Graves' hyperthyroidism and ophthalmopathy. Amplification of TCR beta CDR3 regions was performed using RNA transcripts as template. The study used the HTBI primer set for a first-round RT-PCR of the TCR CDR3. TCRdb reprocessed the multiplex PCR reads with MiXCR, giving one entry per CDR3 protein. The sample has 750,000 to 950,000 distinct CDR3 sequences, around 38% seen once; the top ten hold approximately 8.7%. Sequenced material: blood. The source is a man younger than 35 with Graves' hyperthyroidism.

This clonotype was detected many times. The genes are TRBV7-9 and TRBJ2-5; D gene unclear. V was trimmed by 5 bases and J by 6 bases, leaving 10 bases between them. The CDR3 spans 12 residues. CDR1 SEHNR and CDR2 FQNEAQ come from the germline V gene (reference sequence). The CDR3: CASSTGLKTQYF. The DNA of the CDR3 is TGTGCCAGCAGCACCGGGTTGAAGACCCAGTACTTC.

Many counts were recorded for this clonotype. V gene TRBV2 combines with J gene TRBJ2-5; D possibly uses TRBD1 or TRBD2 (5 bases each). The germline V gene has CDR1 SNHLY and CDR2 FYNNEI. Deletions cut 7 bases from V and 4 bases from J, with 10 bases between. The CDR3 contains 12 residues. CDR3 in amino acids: CASKGAGETQYF. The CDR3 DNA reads TGTGCCAGCAAAGGGGCGGGAGAGACCCAGTACTTC.

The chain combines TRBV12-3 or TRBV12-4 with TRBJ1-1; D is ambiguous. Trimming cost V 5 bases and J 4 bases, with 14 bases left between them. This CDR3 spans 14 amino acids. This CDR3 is CASSTDLGSTEAFF. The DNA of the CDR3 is TGTGCCAGCAGTACCGACCTGGGGAGCACTGAAGCTTTCTTT.

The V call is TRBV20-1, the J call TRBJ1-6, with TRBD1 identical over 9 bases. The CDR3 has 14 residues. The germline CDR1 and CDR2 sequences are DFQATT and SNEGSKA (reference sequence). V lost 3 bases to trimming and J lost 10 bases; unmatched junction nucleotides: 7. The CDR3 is CSASGGQGSSPLHF. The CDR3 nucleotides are TGCAGTGCTAGTGGGGGACAGGGATCATCACCCCTCCACTTT.

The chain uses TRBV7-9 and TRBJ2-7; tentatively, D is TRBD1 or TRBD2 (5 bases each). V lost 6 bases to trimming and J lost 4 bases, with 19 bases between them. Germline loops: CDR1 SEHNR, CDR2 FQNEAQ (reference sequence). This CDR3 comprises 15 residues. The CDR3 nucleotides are TGTGCCAGCAGTGGGGGACGGGCAGCTTTGTACGAGCAGTACTTC. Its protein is CASSGGRAALYEQYF.

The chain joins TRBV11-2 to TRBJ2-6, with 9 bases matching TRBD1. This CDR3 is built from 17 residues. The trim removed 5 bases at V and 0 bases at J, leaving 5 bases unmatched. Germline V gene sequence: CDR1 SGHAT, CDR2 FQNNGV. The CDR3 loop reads CASSPGQGISGANVLTF. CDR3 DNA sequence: TGTGCCAGCAGCCCCGGACAGGGGATCTCTGGGGCCAACGTCCTGACTTTC.

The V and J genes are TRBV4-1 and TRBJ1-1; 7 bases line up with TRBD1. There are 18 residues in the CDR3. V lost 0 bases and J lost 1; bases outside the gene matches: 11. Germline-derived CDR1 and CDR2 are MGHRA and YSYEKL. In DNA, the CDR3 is TGCGCCAGCAGCCAAGATCGGCCTACAGGGGTAGGGAACACTGAAGCTTTCTTT. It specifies CASSQDRPTGVGNTEAFF.

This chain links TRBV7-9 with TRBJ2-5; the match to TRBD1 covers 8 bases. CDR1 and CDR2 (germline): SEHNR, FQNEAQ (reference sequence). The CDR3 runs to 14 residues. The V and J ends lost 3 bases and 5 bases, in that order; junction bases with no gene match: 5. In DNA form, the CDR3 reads TGTGCCAGCAGCTTTAGCAGGGGGCAGGAGACCCAGTACTTC. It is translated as CASSFSRGQETQYF.

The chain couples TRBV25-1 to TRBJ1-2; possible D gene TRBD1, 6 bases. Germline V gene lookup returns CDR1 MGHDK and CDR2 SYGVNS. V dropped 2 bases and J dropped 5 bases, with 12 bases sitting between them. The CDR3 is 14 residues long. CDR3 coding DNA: TGTGCCAGCAGTGAAACAGGGATACGGTATGGCTACACCTTC. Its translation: CASSETGIRYGYTF.

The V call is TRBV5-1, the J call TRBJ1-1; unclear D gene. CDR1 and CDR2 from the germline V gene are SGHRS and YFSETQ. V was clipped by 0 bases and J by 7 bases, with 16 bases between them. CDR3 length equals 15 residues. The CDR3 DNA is TGCGCCAGCAGCTTGGAAGGAGGGCTTTCGGGTGAAGCTTTCTTT. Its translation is CASSLEGGLSGEAFF. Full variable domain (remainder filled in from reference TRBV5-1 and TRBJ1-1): KAGVTQTPRYLIKTRGQQVTLSCSPISGHRSVSWYQQTPGQGLQFLFEYFSETQRNKGNFPGRFSGRQFSNSRSEMNVSTLELGDSALYLCASSLEGGLSGEAFFGQGTRLTVV.

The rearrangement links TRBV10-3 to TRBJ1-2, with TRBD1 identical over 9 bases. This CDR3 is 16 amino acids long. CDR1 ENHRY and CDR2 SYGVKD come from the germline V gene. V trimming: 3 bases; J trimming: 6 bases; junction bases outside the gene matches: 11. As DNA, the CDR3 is TGTGCCATCAGTGACCCCTCTCCCGGGACAGGGAATGGCTACACCTTC. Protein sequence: CAISDPSPGTGNGYTF.

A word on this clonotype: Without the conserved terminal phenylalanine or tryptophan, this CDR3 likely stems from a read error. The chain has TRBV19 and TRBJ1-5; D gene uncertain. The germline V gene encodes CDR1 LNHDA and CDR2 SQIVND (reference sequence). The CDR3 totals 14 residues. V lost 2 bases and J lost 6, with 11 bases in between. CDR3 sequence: CASSISNQAQPQHL. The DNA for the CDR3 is TGTGCCAGTAGTATATCGAATCAGGCTCAGCCCCAGCATCTT.

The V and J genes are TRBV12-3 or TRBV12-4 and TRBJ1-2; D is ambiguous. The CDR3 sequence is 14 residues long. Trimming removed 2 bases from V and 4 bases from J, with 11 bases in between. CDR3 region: CASSLLGGTYGYTF. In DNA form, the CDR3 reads TGTGCCAGCAGTTTACTTGGCGGCACCTATGGCTACACCTTC.

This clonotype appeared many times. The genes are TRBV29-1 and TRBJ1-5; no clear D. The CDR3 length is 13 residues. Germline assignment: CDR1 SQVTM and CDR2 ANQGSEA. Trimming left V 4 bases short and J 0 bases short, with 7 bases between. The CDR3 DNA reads TGCAGCGTTGCAGAAAATAGCAATCAGCCCCAGCATTTT. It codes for CSVAENSNQPQHF.

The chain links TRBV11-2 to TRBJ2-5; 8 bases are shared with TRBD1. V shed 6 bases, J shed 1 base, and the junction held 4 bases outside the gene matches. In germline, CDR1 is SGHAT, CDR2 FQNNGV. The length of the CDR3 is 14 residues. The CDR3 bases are TGTGCCAGCAGACAGGGGGGCACCCAAGAGACCCAGTACTTC. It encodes CASRQGGTQETQYF.

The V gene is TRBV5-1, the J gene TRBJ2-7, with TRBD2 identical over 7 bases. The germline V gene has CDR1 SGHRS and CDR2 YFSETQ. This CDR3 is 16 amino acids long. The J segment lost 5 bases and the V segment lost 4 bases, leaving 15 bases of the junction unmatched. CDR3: CASSRGVGTKSDEQYF. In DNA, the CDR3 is TGCGCCAGCAGCCGGGGGGTCGGGACGAAGAGTGACGAGCAGTACTTC.

Written as DNA, the CDR3 is TGCGCCAGCAGCTCAACACAGGGTTTTGATAATTCACCCCTCCACTTT. As protein: CASSSTQGFDNSPLHF. The chain recombines TRBV5-1 with TRBJ1-6, with a tentative D call TRBD1 (6 bases). The CDR3 totals 16 residues. The germline V gene encodes CDR1 SGHRS and CDR2 YFSETQ. V lost 3 bases and J 5 bases, leaving 15 bases between the germline ends.

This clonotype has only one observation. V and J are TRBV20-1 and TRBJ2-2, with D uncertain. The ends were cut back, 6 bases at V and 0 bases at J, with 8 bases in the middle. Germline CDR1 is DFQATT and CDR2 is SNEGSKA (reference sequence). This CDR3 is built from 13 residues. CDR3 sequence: CSASGPNTGELFF. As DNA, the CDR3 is TGCAGTGCCTCCGGGCCGAACACCGGGGAGCTGTTTTTT.

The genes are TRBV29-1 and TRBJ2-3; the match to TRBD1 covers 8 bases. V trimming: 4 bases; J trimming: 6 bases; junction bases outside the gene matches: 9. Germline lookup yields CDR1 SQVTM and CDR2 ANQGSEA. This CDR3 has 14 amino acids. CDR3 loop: CSVVERTGPDTQYF. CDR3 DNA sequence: TGCAGCGTTGTTGAGAGGACAGGGCCCGATACGCAGTATTTT.

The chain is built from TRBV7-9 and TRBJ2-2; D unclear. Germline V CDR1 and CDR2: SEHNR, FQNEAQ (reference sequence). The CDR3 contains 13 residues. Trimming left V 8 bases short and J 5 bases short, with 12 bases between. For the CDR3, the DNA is TGTGCCAGCCCTGAGACTCTGACCGGGGAGCTGTTTTTT. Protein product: CASPETLTGELFF.

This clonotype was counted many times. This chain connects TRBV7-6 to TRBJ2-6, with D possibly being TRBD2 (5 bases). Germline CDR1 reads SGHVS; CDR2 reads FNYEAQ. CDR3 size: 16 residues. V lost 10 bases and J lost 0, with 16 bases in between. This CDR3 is CATTGSTSSGANVLTF. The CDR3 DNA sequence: TGTGCCACCACGGGGAGTACTAGCTCTGGGGCCAACGTCCTGACTTTC.

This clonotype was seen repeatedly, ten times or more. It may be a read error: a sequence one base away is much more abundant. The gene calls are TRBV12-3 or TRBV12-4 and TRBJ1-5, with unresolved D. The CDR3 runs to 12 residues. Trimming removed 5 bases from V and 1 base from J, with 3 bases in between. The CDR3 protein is CASSKSNQPQHF. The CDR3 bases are TGTGCCAGCAGTAAGAGCAATCAGCCCCAGCATTTT.

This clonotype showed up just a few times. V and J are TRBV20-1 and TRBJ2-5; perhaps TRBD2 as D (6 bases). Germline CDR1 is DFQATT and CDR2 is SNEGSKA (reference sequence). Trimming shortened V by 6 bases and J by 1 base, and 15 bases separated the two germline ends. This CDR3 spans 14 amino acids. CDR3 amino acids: CSAYPGLIQETQYF. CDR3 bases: TGCAGTGCGTACCCAGGACTAATCCAAGAGACCCAGTACTTC.

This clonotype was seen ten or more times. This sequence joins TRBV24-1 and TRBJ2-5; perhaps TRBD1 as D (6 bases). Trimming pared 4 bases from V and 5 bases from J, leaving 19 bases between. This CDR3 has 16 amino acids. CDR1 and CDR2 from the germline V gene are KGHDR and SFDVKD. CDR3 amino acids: CATSDSWVGQGETQYF. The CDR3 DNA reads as TGTGCCACCAGTGACTCCTGGGTAGGGCAGGGGGAGACCCAGTACTTC.

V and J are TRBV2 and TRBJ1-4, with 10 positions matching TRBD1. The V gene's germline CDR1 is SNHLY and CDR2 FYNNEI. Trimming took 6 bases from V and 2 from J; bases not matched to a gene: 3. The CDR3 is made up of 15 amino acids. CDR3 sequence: CASSDRGPTNEKLFF. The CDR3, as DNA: TGTGCCAGCAGCGACAGGGGGCCTACTAATGAAAAACTGTTTTTT.

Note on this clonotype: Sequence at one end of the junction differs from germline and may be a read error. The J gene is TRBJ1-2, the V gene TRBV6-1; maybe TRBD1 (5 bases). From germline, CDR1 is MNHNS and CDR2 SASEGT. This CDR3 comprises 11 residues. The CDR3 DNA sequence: TGTGCCAGCACCCAGGGATATGGCCACACCTTC. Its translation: CASTQGYGHTF.

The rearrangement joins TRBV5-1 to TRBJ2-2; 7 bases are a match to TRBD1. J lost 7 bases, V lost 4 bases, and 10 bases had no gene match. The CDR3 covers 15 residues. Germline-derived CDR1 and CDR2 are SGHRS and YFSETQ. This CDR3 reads CASSPLTGTGGELFF. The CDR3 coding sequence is TGCGCCAGCAGCCCTCTGACAGGGACGGGCGGGGAGCTGTTTTTT.

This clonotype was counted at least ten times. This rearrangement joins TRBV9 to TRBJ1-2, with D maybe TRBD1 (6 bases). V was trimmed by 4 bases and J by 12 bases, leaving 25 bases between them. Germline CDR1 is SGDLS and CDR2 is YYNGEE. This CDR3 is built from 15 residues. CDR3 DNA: TGTGCCAGCAGCCCGGACGCTGGACAGTCCCGCGGGGACACCTTC. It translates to CASSPDAGQSRGDTF. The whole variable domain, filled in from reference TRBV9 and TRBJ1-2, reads DSGVTQTPKHLITATGQRVTLRCSPRSGDLSVYWYQQSLDQGLQFLIQYYNGEERAKGNILERFSAQQFPDLHSELNLSSLELGDSALYFCASSPDAGQSRGDTFGSGTRLTVV.

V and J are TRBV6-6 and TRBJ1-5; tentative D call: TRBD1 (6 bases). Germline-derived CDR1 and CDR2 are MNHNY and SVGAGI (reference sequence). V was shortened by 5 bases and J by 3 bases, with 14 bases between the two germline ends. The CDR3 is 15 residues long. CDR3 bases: TGTGCCAGCAGTGAAGATCAGGGGCTCAATCAGCCCCAGCATTTT. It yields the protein CASSEDQGLNQPQHF.

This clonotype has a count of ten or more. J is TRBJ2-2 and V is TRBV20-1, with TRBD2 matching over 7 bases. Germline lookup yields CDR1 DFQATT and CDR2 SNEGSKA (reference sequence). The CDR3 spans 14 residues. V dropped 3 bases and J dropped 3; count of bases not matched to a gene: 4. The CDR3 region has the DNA TGCAGTGCTAGCCAGGGAGGGTACACCGGGGAGCTGTTTTTT. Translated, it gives CSASQGGYTGELFF.